The present entry profiles one TCR beta chain with its context. This clone was detected ten times or more. Its target antigen remains unknown. No much larger clone exists at a distance of one base, and base qualities are not known. This sample is part of a study of T cells after posttransplantation cyclophosphamide (dated by TCRdb to 2016 to 2017). Turning to the overall study: The study tracked T cell repertoire reconstitution by TRB sequencing after myeloablative bone marrow transplantation using posttransplantation cyclophosphamide as GVHD prophylaxis. Blood from every one of the roughly 30 PTCy patients who had 1-year posttransplant specimens underwent TRB sequencing. In 3 patients, up to about 3 additional blood samples taken between 2 and 5.2 years after transplant also underwent TRB sequencing, as did pretransplant blood from several patients. Public TRB sequences were checked against a database of over 3,000 sequences associated with responses to pathogens, tumor antigens, self-antigens and alloantigens. TRA and TRB clonality were tightly correlated in about ten samples, so subsequent TCR analyses focused on TRB only. Samples from 30 to 45 PTCy-treated patients and under 20 related bone marrow donors of those patients were subjected to antigen receptor sequencing. Results and caveats for the whole study, not just this receptor: Across roughly 49 patients, TRB clonality was highly associated with recipient CMV seropositivity and CMV reactivation, and diversity in PTCy patients was similar to diversity in CNI/methotrexate controls. The TRB repertoires of T cells infiltrating skin or GI tract showed only limited overlap with the TRB repertoires of T cells in blood. Donor-recipient similarity was low at 1-2 months but increased during the first year, and donor CD8+ memory clones often dominated later blood repertoires.

From cysteine to phenylalanine, the CDR3 is 15 amino acids long. The DNA shown is the 45-base CDR3, in frame from base 1. The germline V gene supplies CDR1 SGHDN and CDR2 FVKESK. V is shortened by 1 base, J by 4 bases, and the region joining them spans 12 bases. TRB sequencing used genomic DNA with the immunoSEQ assay at survey resolution or the hsTCRB kit. Under the source paper's analysis protocol: The immunoSEQ software was used for initial read processing, and the LymphoSeq R package was used for repertoire analyses. Clonality was computed as 1 minus normalized Shannon entropy, and a Gini coefficient was also calculated for each TRB dataset. To infer phenotypes in unsorted samples, TRB sequences from sorted subsets of the recipient or donor were mapped onto the unsorted samples of the same recipient. TCRdb re-hosts the immuneACCESS table, in-frame sequences only. Its copies lack some clones; in the studies checked, an unresolved V gene accounts for under half of them, and the cause for the rest is not known. That table gives V, J and clone size, and the DNA gave D and trimming. The table gives about 41,000 clones for this sample, with none occurring only once. The ten biggest clones cover around 5.9% of the sample.

Peripheral blood samples were provided by related bone marrow donors on the day of marrow donation. Peripheral blood and bone marrow mononuclear cells were isolated by Ficoll-Hypaque density centrifugation and cryopreserved. This clonotype originated in a man aged 25-45 years in good health and a related stem cell transplant donor. The chain couples TRBV14 to TRBJ2-3; the best D guess is TRBD2, with 5 bases matching. Sequencing used PBMCs. The nucleotide sequence reads TGTGCCAGCAGCCAAGTTTTAGCTAGCTCAGATACGCAGTATTTT. Translated, it reads CASSQVLASSDTQYF.